This passage covers 17 T cell receptor beta chains from one sample sequenced in a study of cytomegalovirus exposure and HLA in healthy donors. Vbeta (60) and Jbeta (13) primers were used in the PCR. Clones were read by immunoSEQ multiplex PCR, and TCRdb kept only the in-frame ones, dropping some. The table includes about 200,000 clones, about four fifths detected once. Input material: PBMCs. The receptors here all came from a man aged 18 to 29 in good health and CMV-seronegative.

This clone has only a few counts. J is TRBJ2-2 and V is TRBV4-3; D unclear. This CDR3 spans 15 amino acids. Trimming stripped 0 bases from V and 3 bases from J, with 8 bases between. Germline V gene sequence: CDR1 LGHNA, CDR2 YSLEER. DNA of the CDR3: TGCGCCAGCAGCCAAGATTTTCAGGACACCGGGGAGCTGTTTTTT. It encodes CASSQDFQDTGELFF.

V is TRBV6-6 and J is TRBJ2-5; D remains unclear. V gave up 0 bases and J gave up 4 bases, with 3 bases separating them. CDR1 and CDR2 from the germline V gene are MNHNY and SVGAGI (reference sequence). This CDR3 has 12 amino acids. CDR3 amino acids: CASSYSRETQYF. As DNA, the CDR3 is TGTGCCAGCAGTTACTCGAGAGAGACCCAGTACTTC.

The rearrangement links TRBV6-1 to TRBJ2-2; the match to TRBD2 covers 8 bases. The V segment lost 7 bases and the J segment 0 bases; nucleotides outside the gene matches: 4. Looked up from germline, CDR1 is MNHNS and CDR2 is SASEGT. The CDR3 covers 15 residues. CDR3 in DNA: TGTGCCAGCAATTCGGGGGGGGCGAACACCGGGGAGCTGTTTTTT. This translates into CASNSGGANTGELFF.

This clone appeared once. The genes are TRBV29-1 and TRBJ2-7; 10 bases line up with TRBD1. The V and J ends lost 6 bases and 6 bases, in that order; junction bases with no gene match: 5. Germline values: CDR1 SQVTM, CDR2 ANQGSEA. The CDR3 is 12 residues long. DNA for the CDR3: TGCAGCGTGCGGACAGGGGGAGTCGAGCAGTACTTC. Translation gives CSVRTGGVEQYF.

This chain connects TRBV12-5 to TRBJ2-2, with D unclear. The germline gives CDR1 LGHNT, CDR2 FRNRAP. The CDR3 contains 14 residues. V was cut by 2 bases and J by 6 bases, with 10 bases left in between. Here the CDR3 DNA reads TGTGCTAGTGGTTTGTTGTCCAATTCCGGGGAGCTGTTTTTT. Translation: CASGLLSNSGELFF.

The V gene is TRBV4-3, the J gene TRBJ2-1; 10 nucleotides match TRBD2. CDR1 LGHNA and CDR2 YSLEER come from the germline V gene. The CDR3 extends over 18 amino acids. Trimming took 1 base from V and 10 from J; bases not matched to a gene: 16. The CDR3 here is CASSQGASGSLLGEEQFF. CDR3 nucleotides: TGCGCCAGCAGCCAAGGGGCTAGCGGGAGCCTTTTGGGAGAGGAGCAGTTCTTC.

This chain connects TRBV29-1 to TRBJ2-1; D is perhaps TRBD2 (5 bases). The CDR3 is 11 amino acids. CDR1 and CDR2 (germline): SQVTM, ANQGSEA. Deletions cut 5 bases from V and 9 bases from J, with 11 bases between. CDR3 residues: CSVPEGLEQFF. Written as DNA, the CDR3 is TGCAGCGTTCCTGAGGGCCTTGAGCAGTTCTTC.

J is TRBJ2-7 and V is TRBV29-1; TRBD2 might be the D (7 bases). Germline values: CDR1 SQVTM, CDR2 ANQGSEA. Trimming stripped 6 bases from V and 2 bases from J, with 17 bases between. The CDR3 sequence is 14 residues long. As DNA, the CDR3 is TGCAGCGTCACCACAGGGACTACTCCCTACGAGCAGTACTTC. Its translation: CSVTTGTTPYEQYF.

The chain joins TRBV6-4 to TRBJ2-6; maybe TRBD2 (6 bases). V was cut by 5 bases and J by 0 bases, with 20 bases left in between. Germline lookup yields CDR1 MRHNA and CDR2 SNTAGT. This CDR3 is 19 amino acids long. The CDR3 region is CASSPSGTPSPSGANVLTF. The CDR3 bases are TGTGCCAGCAGTCCGTCTGGGACTCCCTCCCCCTCTGGGGCCAACGTCCTGACTTTC.

The V gene is TRBV19, the J gene TRBJ1-2; D ambiguous. The CDR3 has 12 amino acids. Per germline, CDR1 LNHDA and CDR2 SQIVND (reference sequence). The V gene lost 5 bases and the J gene lost 7 bases, with 11 bases spanning the gap. Here the CDR3 reads CASSPNTRGYTF. In DNA, the CDR3 is TGTGCCAGTAGTCCCAACACACGTGGCTACACCTTC.

This clone was seen just once. This chain joins TRBV27 and TRBJ2-1; the D gene is possibly TRBD2 (7 bases). This CDR3 is built from 16 residues. In germline, CDR1 is MNHEY, CDR2 SMNVEV (reference sequence). With 5 bases removed from V and 1 base from J, the gap between germline ends came to 15 bases. Here the CDR3 reads CASSAFRGGSYNEQFF. DNA for the CDR3: TGTGCCAGCAGTGCCTTCAGGGGAGGGTCCTACAATGAGCAGTTCTTC.

The chain has TRBV27 and TRBJ2-5; tentatively, D is TRBD2 (6 bases). The assigned J gene may be wrong: the sequence end matches TRBJ2-7 better. This CDR3 contains 16 residues. Germline V lookup: CDR1 MNHEY, CDR2 SMNVEV (reference sequence). CDR3 bases: TGTGCCAGCAGTTTATTTGGAAGCGGGTACTCCTACGAGCAGTACTTC. This encodes CASSLFGSGYSYEQYF.

The CDR3 nucleotides are TGTGCCAGTAGTGCGGACACTTGGGGCATTCAGTACTTC. Translated, it gives CASSADTWGIQYF. The chain is built from TRBV19 and TRBJ2-4, with a weak D call TRBD1 (5 bases). Germline loops: CDR1 LNHDA, CDR2 SQIVND (reference sequence). V was cut by 5 bases and J by 9 bases, with 14 bases left in between. The CDR3 contains 13 residues. Drawing the rest from reference TRBV19 and TRBJ2-4, the complete variable domain is DGGITQSPKYLFRKEGQNVTLSCEQNLNHDAMYWYRQDPGQGLRLIYYSQIVNDFQKGDIAEGYSVSREKKESFPLTVTSAQKNPTAFYLCASSADTWGIQYFGAGTRLSVL.

This sequence joins TRBV5-1 and TRBJ2-5; D is ambiguous. V was shortened by 0 bases and J by 1 base, with 4 bases between the two germline ends. CDR3 size: 13 residues. CDR1 is SGHRS and CDR2 is YFSETQ in the germline V gene. In DNA form, the CDR3 reads TGCGCCAGCAGCTTGGGAGGCCAAGAGACCCAGTACTTC. Translation gives CASSLGGQETQYF. Supplemented by reference TRBV5-1 and TRBJ2-5, the full variable domain reads KAGVTQTPRYLIKTRGQQVTLSCSPISGHRSVSWYQQTPGQGLQFLFEYFSETQRNKGNFPGRFSGRQFSNSRSEMNVSTLELGDSALYLCASSLGGQETQYFGPGTRLLVL.

The chain employs TRBV28 and TRBJ1-1; D ambiguous. CDR1 and CDR2 from the germline V gene are MDHEN and SYDVKM. V shed 6 bases and J shed 6 bases, with 17 bases lying between them. The CDR3 consists of 14 residues. In DNA, the CDR3 is TGTGCCAGCAGCTTTGGCGGGTTTGGCGCTGAAGCTTTCTTT. It encodes CASSFGGFGAEAFF.

This chain links TRBV5-1 with TRBJ2-1; 9 nucleotides align to TRBD1. The germline V gene encodes CDR1 SGHRS and CDR2 YFSETQ. V shed 5 bases, J shed 6 bases, and the junction held 9 bases outside the gene matches. The CDR3 spans 15 residues. The CDR3 reads CASSPGQGQRNEQFF. DNA for the CDR3: TGCGCCAGCAGTCCGGGACAGGGACAACGCAATGAGCAGTTCTTC. Looking up the rest from reference TRBV5-1 and TRBJ2-1 gives the full variable domain: KAGVTQTPRYLIKTRGQQVTLSCSPISGHRSVSWYQQTPGQGLQFLFEYFSETQRNKGNFPGRFSGRQFSNSRSEMNVSTLELGDSALYLCASSPGQGQRNEQFFGPGTRLTVL.

This chain joins TRBV15 and TRBJ2-1, with 8 bases that match TRBD2. Germline CDR1 is LNHNV and CDR2 is YYDKDF (reference sequence). Germline trimming cut 0 bases from V and 6 bases from J; bases unmatched to any gene: 4. The CDR3 contains 15 residues. For the CDR3, the DNA is TGTGCCACCAGCAGAGATCCCAGCGGGGGCAATGAGCAGTTCTTC. This sequence encodes CATSRDPSGGNEQFF.